These 21 T cell receptor beta chains originate from one sample sequenced in a study of response to subunit inactivated influenza vaccine. One entry per CDR3 protein results from TCRdb running MiXCR on the RT-PCR reads. Of roughly 760,000 distinct CDR3 sequences listed, around 20% are singletons. The sequenced sample was PBMCs from blood, obtained approximately 5 days after vaccination. These receptors originate from a man aged 50 to 60 who received an inactivated influenza vaccine.

This clonotype was counted a few times. CDR3 bases: TGTGCCAGCAGCCAAGATAGGGATGAGCAGTTCTTC. It is translated as CASSQDRDEQFF. The chain has TRBV4-2 and TRBJ2-1; D call uncertain. There are 12 residues in the CDR3. The V and J ends lost 0 bases and 8 bases respectively, with 5 bases between them. CDR1 LGHNA and CDR2 YNFKEQ come from the germline V gene.

The chain recombines TRBV7-2 with TRBJ1-5; D gene unclear. CDR1 is SGHTA and CDR2 is FQGNSA in the germline V gene. V lost 1 base, J lost 6 bases, and 13 bases lay in between. The CDR3 has 15 amino acids. The DNA of the CDR3 is TGTGCCAGCAGCTTAGTCTGGGATCCGGGTCAGCCCCAGCATTTT. Translated, it gives CASSLVWDPGQPQHF.

This clonotype was counted between two and nine times. The chain couples TRBV5-1 to TRBJ2-1, with 10 bases identical to TRBD1. The length of the CDR3 is 15 residues. Trimming took 6 bases from V and 6 from J; bases not matched to a gene: 9. Germline CDR1 SGHRS, CDR2 YFSETQ. The CDR3 region is CASNRPGQGFNEQFF. In nucleotides, the CDR3 is TGCGCCAGCAATCGGCCGGGACAGGGGTTCAATGAGCAGTTCTTC.

This clonotype was found many times. V usage is TRBV28 and J usage is TRBJ2-7; D perhaps matches TRBD2 (5 bases). CDR1 and CDR2 (germline): MDHEN, SYDVKM. V was cut by 2 bases and J by 4 bases, with 6 bases left in between. This CDR3 has 12 residues. The CDR3 sequence: CASSLRDYEQYF. In DNA, the CDR3 is TGTGCCAGCAGTTTACGGGATTACGAGCAGTACTTC.

This clonotype was detected only a few times. The V and J genes are TRBV29-1 and TRBJ2-6; D call uncertain. Per the germline V gene, CDR1 is SQVTM and CDR2 is ANQGSEA. The CDR3 is 15 amino acids. The V and J ends lost 5 bases and 0 bases respectively, with 11 bases between them. DNA of the CDR3: TGCAGCGTTTTCGACGTAGGCTCTGGGGCCAACGTCCTGACTTTC. This encodes CSVFDVGSGANVLTF.

Only a few counts were recorded for this clonotype. The rearrangement uses TRBV5-5 and TRBJ1-2; D might be TRBD1 (5 bases). The V gene lost 5 bases and the J gene lost 4 bases, with 18 bases spanning the gap. The length of the CDR3 is 15 residues. Germline V gene data show CDR1 as SGHKS and CDR2 as YYEKEE (reference sequence). CDR3 residues: CASRRGTGTAYGYTF. DNA for the CDR3: TGTGCCAGCAGACGCGGAACCGGGACCGCCTATGGCTACACCTTC.

This chain uses TRBV6-5 with TRBJ2-1; D gene uncertain. V gave up 2 bases and J gave up 8 bases, with 19 bases separating them. The germline CDR1 and CDR2 sequences are MNHEY and SVGAGI. This CDR3 has 16 amino acids. CDR3 in amino acids: CASSYGSVLVSDEQFF. As DNA, the CDR3 is TGTGCCAGCAGTTACGGGTCCGTTCTAGTGAGCGATGAGCAGTTCTTC.

This sequence joins TRBV27 and TRBJ2-7, with no clear D. The CDR3 runs 14 residues. V was trimmed by 6 bases and J by 6 bases, leaving 18 bases between them. Germline CDR1 MNHEY, CDR2 SMNVEV (reference sequence). CDR3 nucleotide sequence: TGTGCCAGCAGCCCCGGGTCAGGCCCATCCGAGCAGTACTTC. This translates into CASSPGSGPSEQYF.

Here the CDR3 reads CASSLGFSAGVYLEQYF. The CDR3, as DNA: TGTGCCAGCAGCTTAGGTTTTTCGGCAGGGGTCTATCTCGAGCAGTACTTC. The V call is TRBV7-2, the J call TRBJ2-7, with a tentative D call TRBD1 (6 bases). V lost 1 base to trimming and J lost 6 bases, with 22 bases between them. Germline V gives CDR1 SGHTA, CDR2 FQGNSA. The CDR3 covers 17 residues.

This clonotype has more than one count but fewer than ten. The V gene is TRBV7-6, the J gene TRBJ2-2; D gene uncertain. Trimming removed 1 base from V and 4 bases from J, with 16 bases in between. The CDR3 is 17 residues long. Germline values: CDR1 SGHVS, CDR2 FNYEAQ. This CDR3 is CASSLVAFTLATGELFF. CDR3 DNA: TGTGCCAGCAGCTTAGTGGCGTTCACTCTTGCCACCGGGGAGCTGTTTTTT.

The chain couples TRBV9 to TRBJ2-7; the D is unclear. Per germline, CDR1 SGDLS and CDR2 YYNGEE. V gave up 0 bases and J gave up 6 bases, with 16 bases separating them. This CDR3 has 15 amino acids. In DNA, the CDR3 is TGTGCCAGCAGCGTAGAACAGTATGGGTATAGCGAGCAGTACTTC. Amino acid sequence: CASSVEQYGYSEQYF.

The chain combines TRBV25-1 with TRBJ2-5; D is possibly TRBD2 (5 bases). This CDR3 has 15 amino acids. Trimming took 3 bases from V and 5 from J, leaving 16 bases between them. Germline lookup yields CDR1 MGHDK and CDR2 SYGVNS. The CDR3 loop is CASSDGVRLGETQYF. Here the CDR3 DNA reads TGTGCCAGCAGTGACGGGGTGCGGCTAGGGGAGACCCAGTACTTC.

Only a few counts were recorded for this clonotype. The rearrangement uses TRBV29-1 and TRBJ1-1, with 10 bases fitting TRBD1. Germline loops: CDR1 SQVTM, CDR2 ANQGSEA. CDR3 size: 13 residues. J lost 5 bases, V lost 7 bases, and 7 bases had no gene match. The CDR3 sequence: CSAEGQGRTEAFF. The CDR3 nucleotides are TGCAGCGCTGAGGGACAGGGGAGGACTGAAGCTTTCTTT.

V usage is TRBV20-1 and J usage is TRBJ2-7; 10 bases match TRBD2. The germline CDR1 and CDR2 sequences are DFQATT and SNEGSKA (reference sequence). This CDR3 contains 15 residues. V gave up 2 bases and J gave up 4 bases; unmatched junction bases: 8. The CDR3 reads CSARLQSGGAYEQYF. CDR3 in DNA: TGCAGTGCTAGACTCCAAAGCGGGGGGGCTTACGAGCAGTACTTC.

This chain connects TRBV12-3 or TRBV12-4 to TRBJ2-2; 9 nucleotides agree with TRBD2. There are 15 residues in the CDR3. V shed 3 bases and J 7 bases; nucleotides not matched to a gene: 6. CDR3 sequence reads: CASSFGGGAVGELFF. The CDR3 nucleotides are TGTGCCAGCAGTTTTGGCGGGGGGGCCGTCGGGGAGCTGTTTTTT.

The chain recombines TRBV5-6 with TRBJ2-7; D is uncertain. Germline loops: CDR1 SGHDT, CDR2 YYEEEE. This CDR3 region has 14 residues. V was trimmed by 6 bases and J by 0 bases, leaving 13 bases between them. CDR3 in DNA: TGTGCCAGCACCCTGGCTTGGGACTCCTACGAGCAGTACTTC. Encoded protein: CASTLAWDSYEQYF.

The V call is TRBV30, the J call TRBJ2-7; a weak D match, TRBD2 (6 bases). Germline CDR1 GTSNPN, CDR2 SVGIG (reference sequence). The V end lost 3 bases, the J end lost 4 bases, and 16 bases lay between the germline ends. This CDR3 is built from 14 residues. The CDR3 reads CAWSDMGGIYEQYF. The CDR3 DNA sequence: TGTGCCTGGAGCGATATGGGGGGAATATACGAGCAGTACTTC.

The CDR3 nucleotides read TGTGCCAGCAGTGAACTAGCCTATAATTCACCCCTCCACTTT. It yields the protein CASSELAYNSPLHF. The chain links TRBV2 to TRBJ1-6; D uncertain. Trimming cost V 2 bases and J 2 bases, with 4 bases left between them. The CDR3 is 14 residues long. Germline V gene sequence: CDR1 SNHLY, CDR2 FYNNEI. The variable domain in full, with the rest retrieved from reference TRBV2 and TRBJ1-6, is EPEVTQTPSHQVTQMGQEVILRCVPISNHLYFYWYRQILGQKVEFLVSFYNNEISEKSEIFDDQFSVERPDGSNFTLKIRSTKLEDSAMYFCASSELAYNSPLHFGNGTRLTVT.

The chain uses TRBV5-5 and TRBJ2-5; 11 bases fit TRBD2. Trimming took 2 bases from V and 5 from J; bases not matched to a gene: 2. CDR1 and CDR2 from the germline V gene are SGHKS and YYEKEE (reference sequence). This CDR3 has 14 amino acids. CDR3 in amino acids: CASSLRTSGETQYF. In DNA form, the CDR3 reads TGTGCCAGCAGCTTAAGGACTAGCGGGGAGACCCAGTACTTC.

This clonotype was seen ten or more times. The chain couples TRBV5-1 to TRBJ2-3, with no clear D. The V gene's germline CDR1 is SGHRS and CDR2 YFSETQ. CDR3 length: 12 amino acids. Trimming cost V 0 bases and J 3 bases, with 2 bases left between them. The CDR3 protein is CASSLETDTQYF. Written as DNA, the CDR3 is TGCGCCAGCAGCTTGGAGACAGATACGCAGTATTTT.

The V gene is TRBV20-1, the J gene TRBJ1-5; D gene uncertain. Germline V gene data show CDR1 as DFQATT and CDR2 as SNEGSKA (reference sequence). V was cut by 3 bases and J by 4 bases, with 10 bases left in between. This CDR3 contains 13 residues. In DNA form, the CDR3 reads TGCAGTGCTAGGTGGGAGTCAAATCAGCCCCAGCATTTT. Residues: CSARWESNQPQHF.